The 16 T cell receptor beta chains listed next were all sequenced from one sample in a study of a mutant IDH1 vaccine in newly diagnosed glioma. No cognate antigen is known for these TCRs. Indicated time point: week 5, during vaccination. Mutant IDH1 20-mer peptide, at 300 ug, made up each vaccine dose, with topical imiquimod. Clones were sequenced by immunoSEQ multiplex PCR, and TCRdb holds only the in-frame ones, with some missing. The sample includes over 50,000 clones, over 80% of them seen just once. The source material was PBMCs, sampled from a glioma patient whose treatment included an IDH1 peptide vaccine. The receptor source for this set is a middle-aged woman with glioma.

The chain has TRBV4-1 and TRBJ2-2, with 14 bases lining up with TRBD2. Germline CDR1 is MGHRA and CDR2 is YSYEKL. This CDR3 is built from 20 residues. The V segment lost 1 base and the J segment 5 bases; nucleotides outside the gene matches: 12. The CDR3 DNA reads TGCGCCAGCAGCCAAGCCCGGCTAGGACTAGCGGGAGGCGGAACCGGGGAGCTGTTTTTT. This encodes CASSQARLGLAGGGTGELFF.

This clone was seen only a few times. CDR3 protein: CASSLERGTEAFF. For the CDR3, the DNA is TGTGCCAGCAGCTTAGAACGGGGCACTGAAGCTTTCTTT. The chain joins TRBV7-2 to TRBJ1-1; D not resolved. This CDR3 is 13 amino acids long. Trimming took off 1 base at V and 4 bases at J, with 7 bases between the two ends. Germline V CDR1 and CDR2: SGHTA, FQGNSA.

The genes are TRBV10-3 and TRBJ1-2; a weak D match, TRBD1 (5 bases). The CDR3 loop spans 13 amino acids. The V end lost 6 bases, the J end lost 0 bases, and 8 bases lay between the germline ends. CDR1 and CDR2 from the germline V gene are ENHRY and SYGVKD. CDR3 sequence (DNA): TGTGCCATCAGAGGGGCAGCTAACTATGGCTACACCTTC. Protein product: CAIRGAANYGYTF.

The chain combines TRBV6-1 with TRBJ2-6; TRBD2 agrees at 8 bases. V was clipped by 4 bases and J by 4 bases; unmatched bases: 12. This CDR3 comprises 18 residues. Germline-derived CDR1 and CDR2 are MNHNS and SASEGT. For the CDR3, the DNA is TGTGCCAGCAGTGCCCACTCCCGGGGGGGCTCCGGGGCCAACGTCCTGACTTTC. Amino acids: CASSAHSRGGSGANVLTF.

The chain has TRBV2 and TRBJ2-5; D gene unclear. V lost 2 bases, J lost 7 bases, and 14 bases lay in between. The CDR3 totals 14 residues. Per germline, CDR1 SNHLY and CDR2 FYNNEI. CDR3 in DNA: TGTGCCAGCAGTGAAACGGCGACGACGGGGACCCAGTACTTC. Its translation is CASSETATTGTQYF.

V gene TRBV5-1 combines with J gene TRBJ1-2, with TRBD1 as a possible D gene (6 bases). The CDR3 totals 15 residues. CDR1 and CDR2 from the germline V gene are SGHRS and YFSETQ. V was pared by 4 bases and J by 5 bases, with 18 bases between. CDR3 bases: TGCGCCAGCAGCCCCCGGACAGAGATTAGGTATGGCTACACCTTC. Translating gives CASSPRTEIRYGYTF.

CDR3 sequence reads: CASSNGQGNTEAFF. The DNA for the CDR3 is TGTGCCAGCAGCAACGGACAGGGCAACACTGAAGCTTTCTTT. This chain connects TRBV9 to TRBJ1-1; 8 bases agree with TRBD1. CDR1 and CDR2 from the germline V gene are SGDLS and YYNGEE. The trim removed 4 bases at V and 2 bases at J, leaving 4 bases unmatched. The CDR3 runs 14 residues.

The V gene is TRBV27, the J gene TRBJ1-1; D remains unclear. This CDR3 contains 15 residues. V gave up 0 bases and J gave up 4 bases, with 12 bases separating them. From germline, CDR1 is MNHEY and CDR2 SMNVEV (reference sequence). DNA for the CDR3: TGTGCCAGCAGTTTATCTCAAGGGTGGGGCACTGAAGCTTTCTTT. It translates to CASSLSQGWGTEAFF.

Of note for this clone: This CDR3 is also generated by other DNA sequences in the sample. The V call is TRBV20-1, the J call TRBJ2-5; D is ambiguous. CDR3 length equals 11 residues. Trimming removed 3 bases at V and 5 bases at J, with 7 bases between. Per the germline V gene, CDR1 is DFQATT and CDR2 is SNEGSKA (reference sequence). The CDR3 protein is CSASLAETQYF. DNA for the CDR3: TGCAGTGCTAGCTTGGCGGAGACCCAGTACTTC.

The rearrangement links TRBV20-1 to TRBJ2-7; 7 positions agree with TRBD1. CDR3 length equals 11 residues. The V gene's germline CDR1 is DFQATT and CDR2 SNEGSKA (reference sequence). The CDR3 loop is CSVDRANWQYF. CDR3 in DNA: TGCAGCGTAGACAGGGCGAATTGGCAGTACTTC.

The gene calls are TRBV28 and TRBJ1-5; no definite D call. V lost 2 bases to trimming and J lost 6 bases, with 11 bases between them. Germline V gives CDR1 MDHEN, CDR2 SYDVKM. The CDR3 totals 14 residues. CDR3 coding DNA: TGTGCCAGCAGTTTAGCGGGTGGTAGTCAGCCCCAGCATTTT. This encodes CASSLAGGSQPQHF.

DNA of the CDR3: TGTGCCAGTAGTATTCCTACCCCGACGGGCGCCCAGCATTTT. Its translation is CASSIPTPTGAQHF. The V and J genes are TRBV19 and TRBJ1-5; unclear D gene. With 3 bases removed from V and 11 bases from J, the gap between germline ends came to 17 bases. From germline, CDR1 is LNHDA and CDR2 SQIVND (reference sequence). CDR3 length: 14 residues.

The V and J genes are TRBV7-2 and TRBJ2-5; 10 nucleotides agree with TRBD2. With 4 bases clipped from V and 8 bases from J, the junction kept 19 bases outside the gene matches. Germline CDR1 and CDR2: SGHTA and FQGNSA. The CDR3 runs to 18 residues. CDR3 residues: CASSSRIPGSGRDSTQYF. The DNA of the CDR3 is TGTGCCAGCAGCTCCCGCATCCCGGGGAGCGGGAGGGACTCTACCCAGTACTTC.

The V gene is TRBV6-6, the J gene TRBJ2-1; D may be TRBD2 (6 bases). The V end lost 6 bases, the J end lost 3 bases, and 12 bases lay between the germline ends. The CDR3 is 14 residues long. Germline CDR1 is MNHNY and CDR2 is SVGAGI (reference sequence). CDR3 loop: CASSPGTFYNEQFF. The CDR3 DNA follows: TGTGCCAGCAGCCCCGGGACTTTCTACAATGAGCAGTTCTTC.

The sample holds one count of this clone. The V call is TRBV27, the J call TRBJ2-5; D possibly corresponds to TRBD2 (7 bases). Trimming cost V 10 bases and J 5 bases, with 17 bases left between them. The V gene's germline CDR1 is MNHEY and CDR2 SMNVEV (reference sequence). This CDR3 spans 13 amino acids. CDR3 loop: CATLDRGAETQYF. The CDR3 nucleotides are TGTGCCACCCTCGACCGGGGGGCCGAGACCCAGTACTTC.

The chain recombines TRBV28 with TRBJ2-7; D tentatively fits TRBD1 or TRBD2 (5 bases each). CDR1 is MDHEN and CDR2 is SYDVKM in the germline V gene. The CDR3 covers 14 residues. Trimming cost V 6 bases and J 0 bases, with 12 bases left between them. CDR3 protein: CASRGGGSSYEQYF. CDR3 nucleotides: TGTGCCAGCAGGGGTGGGGGAAGCTCCTACGAGCAGTACTTC.